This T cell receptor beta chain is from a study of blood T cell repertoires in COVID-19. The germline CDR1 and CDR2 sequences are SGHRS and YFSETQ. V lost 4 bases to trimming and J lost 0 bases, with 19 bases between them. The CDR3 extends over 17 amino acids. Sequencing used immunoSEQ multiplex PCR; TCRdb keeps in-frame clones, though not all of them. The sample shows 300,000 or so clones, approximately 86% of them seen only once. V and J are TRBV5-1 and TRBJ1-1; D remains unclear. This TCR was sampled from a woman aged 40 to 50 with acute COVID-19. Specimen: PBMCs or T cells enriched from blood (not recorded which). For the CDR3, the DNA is TGCGCCAGCAGCCCCTCGTTTGGCGGATCAATGAACACTGAAGCTTTCTTT. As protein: CASSPSFGGSMNTEAFF.